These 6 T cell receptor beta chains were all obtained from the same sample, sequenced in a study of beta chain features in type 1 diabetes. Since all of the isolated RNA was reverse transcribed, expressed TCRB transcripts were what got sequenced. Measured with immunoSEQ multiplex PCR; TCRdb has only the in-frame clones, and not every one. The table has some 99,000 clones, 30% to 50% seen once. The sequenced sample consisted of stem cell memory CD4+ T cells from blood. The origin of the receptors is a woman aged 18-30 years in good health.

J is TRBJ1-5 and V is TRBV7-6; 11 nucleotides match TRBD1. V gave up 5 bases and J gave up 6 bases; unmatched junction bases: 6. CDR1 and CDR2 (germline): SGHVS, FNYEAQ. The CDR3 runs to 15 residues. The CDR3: CASSKGQGAFQPQHF. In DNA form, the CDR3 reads TGTGCCAGCAGCAAAGGACAGGGGGCATTTCAGCCCCAGCATTTT.

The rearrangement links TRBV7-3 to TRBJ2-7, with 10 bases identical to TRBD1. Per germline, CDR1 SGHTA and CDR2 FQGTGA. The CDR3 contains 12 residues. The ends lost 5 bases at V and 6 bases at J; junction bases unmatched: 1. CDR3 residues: CASSRTGGEQYF. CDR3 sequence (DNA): TGTGCCAGCAGCCGGACAGGGGGCGAGCAGTACTTC.

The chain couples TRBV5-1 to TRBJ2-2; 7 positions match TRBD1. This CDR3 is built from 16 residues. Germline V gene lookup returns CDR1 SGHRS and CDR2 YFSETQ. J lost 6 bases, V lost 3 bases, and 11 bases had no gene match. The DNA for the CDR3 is TGCGCCAGCAGCTCTCCCCAGGACAGGCCCCCCGGGGAGCTGTTTTTT. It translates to CASSSPQDRPPGELFF.

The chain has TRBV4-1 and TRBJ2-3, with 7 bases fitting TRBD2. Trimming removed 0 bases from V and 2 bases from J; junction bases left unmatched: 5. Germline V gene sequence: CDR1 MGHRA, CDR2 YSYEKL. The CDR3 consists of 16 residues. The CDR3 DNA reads TGCGCCAGCAGCCAAGATGTCAGCGGGACCACAGATACGCAGTATTTT. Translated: CASSQDVSGTTDTQYF.

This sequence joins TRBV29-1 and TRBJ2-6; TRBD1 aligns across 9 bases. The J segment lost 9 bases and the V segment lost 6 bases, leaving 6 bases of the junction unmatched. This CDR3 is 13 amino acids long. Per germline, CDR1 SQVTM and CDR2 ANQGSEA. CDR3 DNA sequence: TGCAGCGTCCGACAGGGGGGAGGCAACGTCCTGACTTTC. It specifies CSVRQGGGNVLTF. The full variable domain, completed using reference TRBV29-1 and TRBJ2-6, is SAVISQKPSRDICQRGTSLTIQCQVDSQVTMMFWYRQQPGQSLTLIATANQGSEATYESGFVIDKFPISRPNLTFSTLTVSNMSPEDSSIYLCSVRQGGGNVLTFGAGSRLTVL.

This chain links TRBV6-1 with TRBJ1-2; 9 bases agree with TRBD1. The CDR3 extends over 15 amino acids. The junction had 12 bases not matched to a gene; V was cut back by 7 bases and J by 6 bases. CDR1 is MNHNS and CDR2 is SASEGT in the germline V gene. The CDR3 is CASMFRRTGVDGYTF. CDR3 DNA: TGTGCCAGCATGTTCCGTAGGACAGGGGTAGATGGCTACACCTTC.